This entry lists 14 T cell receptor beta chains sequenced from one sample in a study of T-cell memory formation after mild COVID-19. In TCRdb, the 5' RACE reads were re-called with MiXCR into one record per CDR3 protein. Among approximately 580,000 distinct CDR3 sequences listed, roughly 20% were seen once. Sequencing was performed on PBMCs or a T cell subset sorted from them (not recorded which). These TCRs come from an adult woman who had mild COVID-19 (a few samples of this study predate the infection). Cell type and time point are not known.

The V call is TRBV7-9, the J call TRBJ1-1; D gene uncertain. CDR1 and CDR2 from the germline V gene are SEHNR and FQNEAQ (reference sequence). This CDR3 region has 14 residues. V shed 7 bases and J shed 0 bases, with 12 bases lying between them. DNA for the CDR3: TGTGCCAGCACCTCGGGAGACCTGAACACTGAAGCTTTCTTT. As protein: CASTSGDLNTEAFF.

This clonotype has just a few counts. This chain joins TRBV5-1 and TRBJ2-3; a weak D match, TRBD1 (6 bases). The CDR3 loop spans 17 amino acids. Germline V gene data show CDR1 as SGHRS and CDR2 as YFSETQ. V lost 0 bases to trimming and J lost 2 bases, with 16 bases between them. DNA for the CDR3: TGCGCCAGCAGCTTGGGCCACCGGGACATTGTCACAGATACGCAGTATTTT. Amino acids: CASSLGHRDIVTDTQYF.

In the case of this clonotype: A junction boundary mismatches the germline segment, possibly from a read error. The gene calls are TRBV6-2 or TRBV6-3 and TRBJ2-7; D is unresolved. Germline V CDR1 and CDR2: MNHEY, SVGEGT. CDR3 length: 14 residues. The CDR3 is CASSYGSSAYGQYF. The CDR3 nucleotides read TGTGCCAGCAGTTACGGCTCGTCAGCCTACGGGCAGTACTTC.

Written as DNA, the CDR3 is TGCGCCAGCAGCCAGGACGCGGGGGGAAACACCTACGAGCAGTACTTC. Amino acid sequence: CASSQDAGGNTYEQYF. This rearrangement joins TRBV5-1 to TRBJ2-7; TRBD2 matches 8 bases. CDR3 length equals 16 residues. The trim removed 4 bases at V and 2 bases at J, leaving 11 bases unmatched. Germline V gives CDR1 SGHRS, CDR2 YFSETQ.

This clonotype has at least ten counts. The CDR3 nucleotides read TGTGCCAGCAGCTTGAGCGGGGGGGCCGCAGATACGCAGTATTTT. Translated, it gives CASSLSGGAADTQYF. V gene TRBV5-4 combines with J gene TRBJ2-3, with 10 bases aligning to TRBD2. This CDR3 region has 15 residues. Germline V gives CDR1 SGHNT, CDR2 YYREEE (reference sequence). V lost 1 base and J lost 4; bases outside the gene matches: 3.

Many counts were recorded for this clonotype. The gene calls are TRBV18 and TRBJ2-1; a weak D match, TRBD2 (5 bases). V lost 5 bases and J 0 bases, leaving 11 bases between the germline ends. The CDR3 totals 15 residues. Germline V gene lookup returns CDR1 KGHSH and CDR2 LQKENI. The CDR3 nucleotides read TGTGCCAGCTCAAGCGGACGGAGCTCCTACAATGAGCAGTTCTTC. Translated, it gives CASSSGRSSYNEQFF.

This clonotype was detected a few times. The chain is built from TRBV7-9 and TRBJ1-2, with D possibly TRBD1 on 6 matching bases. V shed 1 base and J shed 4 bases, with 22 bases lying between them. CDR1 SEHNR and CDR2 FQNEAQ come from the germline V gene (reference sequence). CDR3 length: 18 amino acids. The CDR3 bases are TGTGCCAGCAGCTTAGATGGGGCAGGGGCCCTGCTAGTCTATGGCTACACCTTC. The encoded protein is CASSLDGAGALLVYGYTF.

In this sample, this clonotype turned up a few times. CDR3 in amino acids: CASSLAGAPATNEKLFF. The CDR3 bases are TGTGCCAGCAGCTTAGCTGGGGCGCCCGCAACTAATGAAAAACTGTTTTTT. The chain is built from TRBV7-8 and TRBJ1-4, with D perhaps TRBD1 (5 bases). CDR1 and CDR2 from the germline V gene are SGHVS and FQNEAQ. V dropped 0 bases and J dropped 0 bases, with 11 bases sitting between them. The CDR3 loop spans 17 amino acids.

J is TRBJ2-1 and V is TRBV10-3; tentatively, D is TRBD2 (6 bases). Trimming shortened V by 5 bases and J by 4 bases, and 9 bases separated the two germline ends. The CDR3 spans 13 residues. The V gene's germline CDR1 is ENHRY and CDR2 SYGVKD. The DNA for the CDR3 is TGTGCCATCAGTCTAGCGCCTTACAATGAGCAGTTCTTC. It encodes CAISLAPYNEQFF.

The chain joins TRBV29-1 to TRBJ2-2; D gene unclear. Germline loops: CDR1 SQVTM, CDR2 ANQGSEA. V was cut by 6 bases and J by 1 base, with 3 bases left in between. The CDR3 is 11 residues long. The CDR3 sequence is CSVQNTGELFF. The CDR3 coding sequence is TGCAGCGTACAGAACACCGGGGAGCTGTTTTTT.

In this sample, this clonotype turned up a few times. Here the CDR3 DNA reads TGTGCCAGCAGCCAGGCTGACCGGTTAGCCAAAAACATTCAGTACTTC. This codes for CASSQADRLAKNIQYF. The chain has TRBV4-2 and TRBJ2-4, with D unresolved. The CDR3 runs 16 residues. Germline assignment: CDR1 LGHNA and CDR2 YNFKEQ. V was shortened by 3 bases and J by 0 bases, with 12 bases between the two germline ends.

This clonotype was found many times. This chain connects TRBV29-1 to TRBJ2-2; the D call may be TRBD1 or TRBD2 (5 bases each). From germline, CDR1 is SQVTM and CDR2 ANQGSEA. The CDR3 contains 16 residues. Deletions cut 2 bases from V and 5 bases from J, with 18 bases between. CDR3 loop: CSVEKHQGVVTGELFF. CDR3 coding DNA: TGCAGCGTTGAAAAACATCAGGGAGTTGTTACCGGGGAGCTGTTTTTT.

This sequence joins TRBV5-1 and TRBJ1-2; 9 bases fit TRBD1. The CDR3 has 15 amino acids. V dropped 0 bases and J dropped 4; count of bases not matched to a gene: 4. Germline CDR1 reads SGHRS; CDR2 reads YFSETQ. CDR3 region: CASSLAGTGTYGYTF. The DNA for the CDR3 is TGCGCCAGCAGCTTGGCTGGGACAGGGACCTATGGCTACACCTTC. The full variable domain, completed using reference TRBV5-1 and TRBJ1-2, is KAGVTQTPRYLIKTRGQQVTLSCSPISGHRSVSWYQQTPGQGLQFLFEYFSETQRNKGNFPGRFSGRQFSNSRSEMNVSTLELGDSALYLCASSLAGTGTYGYTFGSGTRLTVV.

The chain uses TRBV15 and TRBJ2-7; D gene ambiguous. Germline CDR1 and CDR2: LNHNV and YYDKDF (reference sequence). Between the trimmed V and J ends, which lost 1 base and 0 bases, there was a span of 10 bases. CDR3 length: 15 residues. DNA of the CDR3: TGTGCCACCAGCAGAGGGGCCGTCAGCTCCTACGAGCAGTACTTC. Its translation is CATSRGAVSSYEQYF.